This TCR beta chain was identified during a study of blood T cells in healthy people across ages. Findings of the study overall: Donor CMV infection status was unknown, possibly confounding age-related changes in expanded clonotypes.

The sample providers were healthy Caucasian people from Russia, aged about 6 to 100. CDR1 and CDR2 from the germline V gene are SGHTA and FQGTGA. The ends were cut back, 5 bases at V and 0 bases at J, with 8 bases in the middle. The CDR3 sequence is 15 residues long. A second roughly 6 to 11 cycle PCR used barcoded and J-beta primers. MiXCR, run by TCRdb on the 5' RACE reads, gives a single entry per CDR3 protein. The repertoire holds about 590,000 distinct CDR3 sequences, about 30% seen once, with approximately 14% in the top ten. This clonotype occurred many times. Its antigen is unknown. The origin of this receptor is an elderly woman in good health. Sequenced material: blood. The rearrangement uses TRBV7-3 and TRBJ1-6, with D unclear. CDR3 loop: CASSTGNSYNSPLHF. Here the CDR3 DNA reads TGTGCCAGCAGCACGGGGAACTCCTATAATTCACCCCTCCACTTT.